This T cell receptor (beta chain) was identified in a study of T-cell memory formation after mild COVID-19. Study-level points and caveats: CD4+ bias marked clones expanding day 15 to 37, unlike balanced contracting clones.

V gave up 0 bases and J gave up 0 bases, with 19 bases separating them. CDR1 and CDR2 (germline): SGDLS, YYNGEE. The CDR3 is 19 amino acids. It was 5'RACE with constant-segment primers that produced the TCR alpha and TCR beta cDNA libraries, which carried sample barcodes and UMIs. TCRdb re-called the 5' RACE reads through MiXCR, storing one row per CDR3 protein. The sample includes over 120,000 distinct CDR3 sequences, 15% to 20% of them seen just once. This clonotype showed up just a few times. Its cognate antigen is unknown. This chain links TRBV9 with TRBJ2-1, with D possibly called TRBD1 or TRBD2 (5 bases each). What was sequenced was PBMCs or a T cell subset sorted from them (not recorded which). The receptor was isolated from an adult woman who had mild COVID-19 (a few samples of this study predate the infection). Cell type and time point are not known. CDR3 DNA: TGTGCCAGCAGCGTAGGTACCAGGTTGAGGGGTCTCTCCTACAATGAGCAGTTCTTC. Residues: CASSVGTRLRGLSYNEQFF.